What follows are 9 T cell receptor beta chains derived from one specimen sequenced in a study of blood T cell repertoires in COVID-19. Sequencing was performed with immunoSEQ multiplex PCR; in TCRdb, only in-frame clones are kept and a portion is missing. Of a few hundred thousand clones listed, approximately 80% were seen once; the top ten hold about 1.5%. Sequenced input: peripheral blood. The receptors were sampled from a middle-aged woman who had recovered from COVID-19.

The chain carries TRBV6-2 or TRBV6-3 and TRBJ1-1, with D perhaps TRBD1 (6 bases). The CDR3 sequence is 14 residues long. Trimming removed 4 bases from V and 0 bases from J, with 9 bases in between. CDR1 is MNHEY, CDR2 SVGEGT, per germline. CDR3 sequence (DNA): TGTGCCAGCAGTTCGGGACATCTGAACACTGAAGCTTTCTTT. Amino acid sequence: CASSSGHLNTEAFF.

This chain uses TRBV4-2 with TRBJ1-1; TRBD1 is a possible D gene (5 bases). CDR3 length: 13 amino acids. Deletions cut 4 bases from V and 3 bases from J, with 9 bases between. Germline V gene sequence: CDR1 LGHNA, CDR2 YNFKEQ. CDR3 residues: CASSRGGDTEAFF. The CDR3 region has the DNA TGTGCCAGCAGCCGGGGGGGGGACACTGAAGCTTTCTTT.

This chain links TRBV27 with TRBJ1-1, with 8 bases fitting TRBD1. The V segment lost 6 bases and the J segment 4 bases; nucleotides outside the gene matches: 13. The CDR3 runs 16 residues. CDR1 is MNHEY, CDR2 SMNVEV, per germline (reference sequence). CDR3 sequence reads: CASRLLHRGGGTEAFF. The CDR3 coding sequence is TGTGCCAGCAGGTTACTCCACAGGGGGGGTGGCACTGAAGCTTTCTTT.

This clone was seen repeatedly, ten times or more. The chain employs TRBV5-6 and TRBJ1-2; 7 nucleotides align to TRBD1. Germline trimming cut 2 bases from V and 14 bases from J; bases unmatched to any gene: 12. The CDR3 has 13 residues. In germline, CDR1 is SGHDT, CDR2 YYEEEE. The CDR3 is CASSLGQERELTF. The CDR3 coding sequence is TGTGCCAGCAGCTTAGGACAGGAACGCGAACTGACCTTC.

The chain carries TRBV2 and TRBJ1-2; no clear D gene. Germline loops: CDR1 SNHLY, CDR2 FYNNEI. This CDR3 is 15 amino acids long. Trimming stripped 2 bases from V and 1 base from J, with 11 bases between. In DNA, the CDR3 is TGTGCCAGCAGTGAACGGGGTTTGGTTAACTATGGCTACACCTTC. This sequence encodes CASSERGLVNYGYTF.

The rearrangement uses TRBV19 and TRBJ2-2; 8 bases are shared with TRBD1. The CDR3 contains 16 residues. Germline values: CDR1 LNHDA, CDR2 SQIVND (reference sequence). The V and J ends lost 4 bases and 6 bases, in that order; junction bases with no gene match: 10. CDR3 nucleotide sequence: TGTGCCAGTAGTACCCGGACAGGGACGCCATCCGGGGAGCTGTTTTTT. The encoded protein is CASSTRTGTPSGELFF.

This chain uses TRBV19 with TRBJ1-5; D not resolved. The V end was cut by 0 bases, the J end by 5 bases, with 11 bases between. The germline V gene has CDR1 LNHDA and CDR2 SQIVND (reference sequence). The CDR3 is 15 residues long. The CDR3 DNA reads TGTGCCAGTAGTATAGATGGCCGGGGTGATCAGCCCCAGCATTTT. It codes for CASSIDGRGDQPQHF. Filled out from reference TRBV19 and TRBJ1-5, the complete variable domain reads DGGITQSPKYLFRKEGQNVTLSCEQNLNHDAMYWYRQDPGQGLRLIYYSQIVNDFQKGDIAEGYSVSREKKESFPLTVTSAQKNPTAFYLCASSIDGRGDQPQHFGDGTRLSIL.

This clone was observed a handful of times. The V call is TRBV11-2, the J call TRBJ1-1, with D tentatively TRBD1 (5 bases). With 4 bases removed from V and 7 bases from J, the gap between germline ends came to 13 bases. The germline CDR1 and CDR2 sequences are SGHAT and FQNNGV. The CDR3 extends over 13 amino acids. CDR3 protein: CASSYSTDLEAFF. The CDR3 DNA sequence: TGTGCCAGCAGCTACTCGACAGACCTTGAAGCTTTCTTT.

This chain links TRBV19 with TRBJ2-1, with TRBD2 matching 9 bases. The CDR3 consists of 16 residues. Looked up from germline, CDR1 is LNHDA and CDR2 is SQIVND (reference sequence). The V segment lost 4 bases and the J segment 8 bases; nucleotides outside the gene matches: 12. The CDR3: CASSTSGLAQGHEQFF. The CDR3 coding sequence is TGTGCCAGTAGTACCTCGGGACTAGCCCAGGGGCATGAGCAGTTCTTC.